The 11 T cell receptor beta chains below come from one sample, sequenced in a study of shared clonotypes between healthy human individuals (TCRdb year 2020). The protocol used for the library was the immunoSEQ multiplex PCR assay. As stored in TCRdb, this immuneACCESS dataset retains in-frame rearrangements with V and J assigned. A fraction of the clones does not appear; measured against another copy, unresolved V genes explain less than half of the discrepancy, and the remainder lacks a known reason. The sample contains under 2.5 million clones, 92% of them found a single time. Around 0.4% of the sample belongs to the ten largest clones. Input material: naive CD4+ T cells from PBMCs. Reading the label with the study, this specimen's cell subset or site is: CD45RA+ positively selected. Receptors originate from a man younger than 35 in good health. Some clones in this sample may be carry-over from other donors' samples.

CDR3 DNA sequence: TGTGCCAGCAGTGAGGGACGGGGGGCTGGTGGCTACACCTTC. This gives the protein CASSEGRGAGGYTF. The rearrangement joins TRBV6-1 to TRBJ1-2; maybe TRBD1 (6 bases). The CDR3 runs 14 residues. Germline V CDR1 and CDR2: MNHNS, SASEGT. V was cut by 3 bases and J by 7 bases, with 15 bases left in between.

This sequence joins TRBV2 and TRBJ1-5; TRBD1 might be the D (6 bases). V was shortened by 4 bases and J by 6 bases, with 13 bases between the two germline ends. Germline assignment: CDR1 SNHLY and CDR2 FYNNEI. The CDR3 spans 14 residues. The CDR3 coding sequence is TGTGCCAGCAGTGGGCTTTCAGGGGCTCAGCCCCAGCATTTT. It encodes CASSGLSGAQPQHF.

The chain employs TRBV5-5 and TRBJ1-1; unclear D gene. Trimming removed 2 bases at V and 4 bases at J, with 12 bases between. CDR1 is SGHKS, CDR2 YYEKEE, per germline (reference sequence). The CDR3 spans 14 residues. The CDR3 region is CASSFAGWGTEAFF. CDR3 DNA: TGTGCCAGCAGCTTTGCCGGGTGGGGCACTGAAGCTTTCTTT.

V is TRBV7-9 and J is TRBJ2-5, with TRBD1 matching 7 bases. This CDR3 has 15 amino acids. V lost 5 bases to trimming and J lost 1 base; unmatched junction nucleotides: 7. CDR1 is SEHNR, CDR2 FQNEAQ, per germline (reference sequence). The CDR3 nucleotides read TGTGCCAGCAGCGCAACTCGGGACAGCCAAGAGACCCAGTACTTC. Its protein product is CASSATRDSQETQYF. Full variable domain (rest looked up from reference TRBV7-9 and TRBJ2-5): DTGVSQNPRHKITKRGQNVTFRCDPISEHNRLYWYRQTLGQGPEFLTYFQNEAQLEKSRLLSDRFSAERPKGSFSTLEIQRTEQGDSAMYLCASSATRDSQETQYFGPGTRLLVL.

The chain links TRBV28 to TRBJ2-5, with TRBD2 matching 7 bases. This CDR3 has 17 residues. CDR1 and CDR2 (germline): MDHEN, SYDVKM. The trim removed 5 bases at V and 4 bases at J, leaving 16 bases unmatched. CDR3 residues: CASSPGLVGRVSETQYF. CDR3 nucleotides: TGTGCCAGCAGTCCCGGACTAGTGGGCAGGGTGTCAGAGACCCAGTACTTC.

V is TRBV29-1 and J is TRBJ2-1, with 16 positions matching TRBD2. CDR3 length equals 18 residues. The germline CDR1 and CDR2 sequences are SQVTM and ANQGSEA. The junction had 12 bases not matched to a gene; V was cut back by 7 bases and J by 3 bases. The CDR3 sequence is CSGYPGTSGRENYNEQFF. The CDR3 region has the DNA TGCAGCGGATACCCAGGGACTAGCGGGAGGGAGAACTACAATGAGCAGTTCTTC.

V usage is TRBV29-1 and J usage is TRBJ2-5, with 12 positions matching TRBD1. The last part of the DNA fits TRBJ2-7 better; the J call may be wrong. The CDR3 runs 15 residues. Germline CDR1 SQVTM, CDR2 ANQGSEA. The CDR3, as DNA: TGCAGCGTGGCCCCCGGGACAGGGGGCCCCTACGAGCAGTACTTC. Amino acid sequence: CSVAPGTGGPYEQYF.

The genes are TRBV19 and TRBJ2-3; perhaps D is TRBD1 or TRBD2 (6 bases each). CDR3 length equals 14 residues. The germline V gene encodes CDR1 LNHDA and CDR2 SQIVND (reference sequence). V lost 4 bases, J lost 5 bases, and 13 bases lay in between. The CDR3 loop reads CASSSTGGGDTQYF. For the CDR3, the DNA is TGTGCCAGTAGTAGTACAGGAGGGGGAGATACGCAGTATTTT.

This clone was seen just once. The gene calls are TRBV5-8 and TRBJ1-2; perhaps TRBD1 as D (5 bases). The germline gives CDR1 SGHTS, CDR2 YDEGEE. Between the trimmed V and J ends, which lost 0 bases and 4 bases, there was a span of 16 bases. This CDR3 region has 16 residues. CDR3 protein: CASSLAIRQLPYGYTF. DNA for the CDR3: TGTGCCAGCAGCTTGGCAATTCGACAGTTACCCTATGGCTACACCTTC. The whole variable domain, remainder taken from reference TRBV5-8 and TRBJ1-2, is EAGVTQSPTHLIKTRGQQATLRCSPISGHTSVYWYQQALGLGLQFLLWYDEGEERNRGNFPPRFSGRQFPNYSSELNVNALELEDSALYLCASSLAIRQLPYGYTFGSGTRLTVV.

This chain joins TRBV2 and TRBJ2-2; perhaps TRBD2 as D (5 bases). The CDR3 is made up of 14 amino acids. Trimming took 6 bases from V and 6 from J, leaving 14 bases between them. CDR1 and CDR2 from the germline V gene are SNHLY and FYNNEI. CDR3 sequence reads: CASRGSGSAGELFF. The DNA of the CDR3 is TGTGCCAGCAGGGGCTCGGGGAGCGCCGGGGAGCTGTTTTTT. The full variable domain, its missing parts supplied by reference TRBV2 and TRBJ2-2, is EPEVTQTPSHQVTQMGQEVILRCVPISNHLYFYWYRQILGQKVEFLVSFYNNEISEKSEIFDDQFSVERPDGSNFTLKIRSTKLEDSAMYFCASRGSGSAGELFFGEGSRLTVL.

CDR3 DNA: TGCACCAGCCTCCTAAGGGGGGGGAGAGGATACAATGAGCAGTTCTTC. Amino acid sequence: CTSLLRGGRGYNEQFF. The chain combines TRBV1 with TRBJ2-1; the tabulated D call, TRBD2, remains unverified against the DNA. TRBV1 is classified as a pseudogene. CDR3 length: 16 residues.